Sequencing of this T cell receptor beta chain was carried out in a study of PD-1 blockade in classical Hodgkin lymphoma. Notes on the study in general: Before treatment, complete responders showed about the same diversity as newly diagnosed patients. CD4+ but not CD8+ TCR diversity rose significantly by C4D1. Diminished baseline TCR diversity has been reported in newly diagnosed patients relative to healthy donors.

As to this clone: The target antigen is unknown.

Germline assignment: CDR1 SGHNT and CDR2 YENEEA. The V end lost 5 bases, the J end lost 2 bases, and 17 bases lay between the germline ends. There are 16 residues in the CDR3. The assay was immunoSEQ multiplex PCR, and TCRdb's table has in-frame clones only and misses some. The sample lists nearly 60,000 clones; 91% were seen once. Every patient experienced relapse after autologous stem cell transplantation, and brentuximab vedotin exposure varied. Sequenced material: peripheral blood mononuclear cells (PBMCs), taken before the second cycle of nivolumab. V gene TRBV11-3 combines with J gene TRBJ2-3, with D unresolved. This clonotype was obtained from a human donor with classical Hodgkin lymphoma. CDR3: CASSPLLPPHTDTQYF. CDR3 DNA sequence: TGTGCCAGCAGCCCTCTCCTGCCTCCACACACAGATACGCAGTATTTT.